There are many counts of the clone carrying this TCR beta chain. What it binds is unknown. The data are from a study of T cells in Graves' hyperthyroidism and ophthalmopathy. The hyperthyroidism patients had all been newly diagnosed, and their disease duration was under 2 months. Their ages ranged from 18 to 65 years. The blood was taken when hyperthyroidism was first diagnosed, before any ophthalmopathy symptoms showed up. General observations from the study: A median about 6 months before onset, the model predicted ophthalmopathy.

The CDR3 loop spans 16 amino acids. Germline loops: CDR1 SGHAT, CDR2 FQNNGV. The J segment lost 6 bases and the V segment lost 4 bases, leaving 8 bases of the junction unmatched. The CDR3 regions of TCR beta were amplified from RNA transcripts. The TCR CDR3 first-round RT-PCR relied on the HTBI primer set. One entry per CDR3 protein results from TCRdb running MiXCR on the multiplex PCR reads. The repertoire has around 340,000 distinct CDR3 sequences, roughly 15% of them found once; the top ten carry 30% to 40%. The TCR was taken from a woman in her 30s with Graves' hyperthyroidism that later progressed to Graves' ophthalmopathy. The sequenced material came from blood. This rearrangement joins TRBV11-2 to TRBJ2-1, with 11 bases lining up with TRBD1. In nucleotides, the CDR3 is TGTGCCAGCAGCTCCCTCCGGGACAGGGGGACCAATGAGCAGTTCTTC. It translates to CASSSLRDRGTNEQFF.